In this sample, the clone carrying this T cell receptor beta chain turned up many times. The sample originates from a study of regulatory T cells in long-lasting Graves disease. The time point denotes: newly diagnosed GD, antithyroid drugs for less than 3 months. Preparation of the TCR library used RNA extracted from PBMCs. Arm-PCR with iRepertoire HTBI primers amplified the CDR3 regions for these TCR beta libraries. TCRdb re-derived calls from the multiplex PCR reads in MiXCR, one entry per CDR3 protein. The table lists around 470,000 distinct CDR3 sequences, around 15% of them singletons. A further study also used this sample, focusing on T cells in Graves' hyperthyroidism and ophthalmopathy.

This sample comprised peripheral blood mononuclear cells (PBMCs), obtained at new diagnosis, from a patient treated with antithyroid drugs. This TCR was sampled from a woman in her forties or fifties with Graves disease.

The CDR3 loop is CASSAVQVRQPQHF. In DNA form, the CDR3 reads TGTGCCAGCAGTGCGGTACAGGTGCGTCAGCCCCAGCATTTT. This chain links TRBV28 with TRBJ1-5; TRBD1 is a possible D gene (5 bases). Trimming cost V 5 bases and J 6 bases, with 14 bases left between them. Looked up from germline, CDR1 is MDHEN and CDR2 is SYDVKM. The CDR3 is made up of 14 amino acids.